What follows are 17 T cell receptor beta chains derived from one specimen sequenced in a study of blood T cell repertoires in COVID-19. Here immunoSEQ multiplex PCR was the method, and the copy in TCRdb shows in-frame clones only, minus some. This sample carries approximately 290,000 clones, 80% to 90% of them seen once, and the ten largest clones take about 4.3%. Input material: PBMCs or T cells enriched from blood (not recorded which). The receptors stem from a woman in her 30s who had recovered from COVID-19.

This clone was counted between two and nine times. This sequence joins TRBV5-1 and TRBJ1-5; D is perhaps TRBD1 (5 bases). The V end was cut by 8 bases, the J end by 5 bases, with 14 bases between. Germline V gene lookup returns CDR1 SGHRS and CDR2 YFSETQ. The CDR3 is made up of 13 amino acids. The CDR3 is CASSSGFDQPQHF. For the CDR3, the DNA is TGCGCCAGTTCGTCAGGGTTCGATCAGCCCCAGCATTTT. The full variable domain, in which reference TRBV5-1 and TRBJ1-5 provide the parts outside the CDR3, is KAGVTQTPRYLIKTRGQQVTLSCSPISGHRSVSWYQQTPGQGLQFLFEYFSETQRNKGNFPGRFSGRQFSNSRSEMNVSTLELGDSALYLCASSSGFDQPQHFGDGTRLSIL.

This chain links TRBV15 with TRBJ1-4, with TRBD1 identical over 7 bases. The CDR3 spans 14 residues. V was clipped by 3 bases and J by 3 bases; unmatched bases: 1. Germline V gene data show CDR1 as LNHNV and CDR2 as YYDKDF (reference sequence). This CDR3 is CATSRGTANEKLFF. CDR3 nucleotide sequence: TGTGCCACCAGCAGGGGGACAGCTAATGAAAAACTGTTTTTT.

The chain couples TRBV25-1 to TRBJ1-5; TRBD1 is a possible D gene (5 bases). V lost 1 base, J lost 6 bases, and 7 bases lay in between. Germline V gives CDR1 MGHDK, CDR2 SYGVNS. The CDR3 spans 13 residues. As DNA, the CDR3 is TGTGCCAGCAGTGAATTAGGGGTTCAGCCCCAGCATTTT. Residues: CASSELGVQPQHF.

This clone was observed once. The genes are TRBV2 and TRBJ2-1, with 13 bases identical to TRBD2. The V and J ends lost 5 bases and 2 bases, in that order; junction bases with no gene match: 12. In germline, CDR1 is SNHLY, CDR2 FYNNEI. CDR3 length: 19 amino acids. The CDR3 loop is CASSLRGAGTSGTYNEQFF. The CDR3 DNA follows: TGTGCCAGCAGTCTGAGGGGGGCTGGGACTAGCGGGACCTACAATGAGCAGTTCTTC.

V gene TRBV5-6 combines with J gene TRBJ1-6; D is ambiguous. The CDR3 is 14 residues long. The ends were cut back, 3 bases at V and 15 bases at J, with 19 bases in the middle. Per the germline V gene, CDR1 is SGHDT and CDR2 is YYEEEE. As DNA, the CDR3 is TGTGCCAGCAGCTCAACTATGGTGACGTTTGGCCTCCACTTT. It is translated as CASSSTMVTFGLHF.

The chain has TRBV28 and TRBJ1-3, with D perhaps TRBD1 (5 bases). V was clipped by 3 bases and J by 2 bases, with 11 bases between them. CDR1 and CDR2 (germline): MDHEN, SYDVKM. The CDR3 totals 15 residues. CDR3 sequence (DNA): TGTGCCAGCAGTTTGGGTCAGGGCACTGGAAACACCATATATTTT. Protein: CASSLGQGTGNTIYF.

This clone was counted between two and nine times. This chain joins TRBV7-7 and TRBJ2-5, with a possible D match to TRBD1 (6 bases). V lost 4 bases and J 4 bases, leaving 10 bases between the germline ends. There are 13 residues in the CDR3. Germline lookup yields CDR1 SSHAT and CDR2 FNYEAQ (reference sequence). The CDR3 coding sequence is TGTGCCAGCAGCTCAACAGGGTTAGAGACCCAGTACTTC. Amino acids: CASSSTGLETQYF.

This clone was found a few times. The chain couples TRBV4-1 to TRBJ1-5; D is possibly TRBD1 (6 bases). From germline, CDR1 is MGHRA and CDR2 YSYEKL. The CDR3 length is 17 residues. With 3 bases removed from V and 0 bases from J, the gap between germline ends came to 15 bases. The chain's CDR3 is CASSHRGRGYSNQPQHF. The CDR3 DNA reads as TGCGCCAGCAGCCACCGGGGGAGGGGGTATAGCAATCAGCCCCAGCATTTT.

V gene TRBV19 combines with J gene TRBJ1-6; D not resolved. There are 13 residues in the CDR3. With 3 bases removed from V and 9 bases from J, the gap between germline ends came to 9 bases. CDR1 is LNHDA and CDR2 is SQIVND in the germline V gene (reference sequence). CDR3 sequence reads: CASSIGGGSPLHF. CDR3 DNA sequence: TGTGCCAGTAGTATCGGTGGAGGTTCACCCCTCCACTTT.

The CDR3 is CASSYGLAGRINQETQYF. DNA of the CDR3: TGCGCCAGCAGCTACGGACTAGCGGGAAGAATAAATCAAGAGACCCAGTACTTC. This chain uses TRBV5-1 with TRBJ2-5; TRBD2 aligns across 12 bases. The CDR3 sequence is 18 residues long. In germline, CDR1 is SGHRS, CDR2 YFSETQ. After removal of 3 bases from V and 2 bases from J, the junction contained 11 bases not matched to a gene. The full variable domain, completed using reference TRBV5-1 and TRBJ2-5, is KAGVTQTPRYLIKTRGQQVTLSCSPISGHRSVSWYQQTPGQGLQFLFEYFSETQRNKGNFPGRFSGRQFSNSRSEMNVSTLELGDSALYLCASSYGLAGRINQETQYFGPGTRLLVL.

The V gene is TRBV27, the J gene TRBJ2-1; 15 nucleotides match TRBD2. CDR1 is MNHEY, CDR2 SMNVEV, per germline (reference sequence). V trimming: 3 bases; J trimming: 2 bases; junction bases outside the gene matches: 5. The CDR3 has 18 residues. CDR3 sequence: CASSFGTSGGTTYNEQFF. The CDR3 region has the DNA TGTGCCAGCAGTTTCGGGACTAGCGGGGGGACGACCTACAATGAGCAGTTCTTC.

This clone was recorded only once. The chain recombines TRBV5-1 with TRBJ2-2; no firm D call. V lost 5 bases to trimming and J lost 0 bases, with 17 bases between them. The CDR3 is made up of 17 amino acids. Germline lookup yields CDR1 SGHRS and CDR2 YFSETQ. The CDR3 coding sequence is TGCGCCAGCAGAATAACCTTGGGCAGTGCGAACACCGGGGAGCTGTTTTTT. It is translated as CASRITLGSANTGELFF.

The chain couples TRBV4-1 to TRBJ1-5, with D possibly matching TRBD1 (6 bases). V lost 0 bases to trimming and J lost 3 bases, with 15 bases between them. Germline CDR1 and CDR2: MGHRA and YSYEKL. This CDR3 contains 17 residues. The CDR3 reads CASSQDLTGTPNQPQHF. For the CDR3, the DNA is TGCGCCAGCAGCCAAGATCTGACCGGGACACCCAATCAGCCCCAGCATTTT.

This chain joins TRBV6-1 and TRBJ2-5; perhaps TRBD2 as D (5 bases). Germline lookup yields CDR1 MNHNS and CDR2 SASEGT. The CDR3 is 14 amino acids. Between the trimmed V and J ends, which lost 1 base and 8 bases, there was a span of 14 bases. CDR3 nucleotides: TGTGCCAGCAGTGAAGAGACTAAATTAGTAACCCAGTACTTC. This codes for CASSEETKLVTQYF.

The CDR3 sequence: CAGAEVATNEKLFF. The DNA of the CDR3 is TGTGCCGGTGCAGAAGTTGCAACTAATGAAAAACTGTTTTTT. This chain uses TRBV6-5 with TRBJ1-4; no definite D call. In germline, CDR1 is MNHEY, CDR2 SVGAGI. The V and J ends lost 11 bases and 0 bases respectively, with 13 bases between them. This CDR3 has 14 residues.

V gene TRBV4-1 combines with J gene TRBJ2-1; 9 bases are a match to TRBD2. The length of the CDR3 is 17 residues. The junction had 10 bases not matched to a gene; V was cut back by 2 bases and J by 5 bases. Germline-derived CDR1 and CDR2 are MGHRA and YSYEKL. CDR3 nucleotide sequence: TGCGCCAGCAGCCAACCATTAGCGGGGGTACCTAACAATGAGCAGTTCTTC. As protein: CASSQPLAGVPNNEQFF.

The chain uses TRBV9 and TRBJ1-2; D is uncertain. The germline V and J ends were trimmed by 4 bases and 6 bases, with 10 bases remaining between them. CDR1 SGDLS and CDR2 YYNGEE come from the germline V gene. The CDR3 covers 12 residues. CDR3 coding DNA: TGTGCCAGCAGCCCCGGTCGGGATGGCTACACCTTC. This translates into CASSPGRDGYTF. The full variable domain, its missing parts supplied by reference TRBV9 and TRBJ1-2, is DSGVTQTPKHLITATGQRVTLRCSPRSGDLSVYWYQQSLDQGLQFLIQYYNGEERAKGNILERFSAQQFPDLHSELNLSSLELGDSALYFCASSPGRDGYTFGSGTRLTVV.